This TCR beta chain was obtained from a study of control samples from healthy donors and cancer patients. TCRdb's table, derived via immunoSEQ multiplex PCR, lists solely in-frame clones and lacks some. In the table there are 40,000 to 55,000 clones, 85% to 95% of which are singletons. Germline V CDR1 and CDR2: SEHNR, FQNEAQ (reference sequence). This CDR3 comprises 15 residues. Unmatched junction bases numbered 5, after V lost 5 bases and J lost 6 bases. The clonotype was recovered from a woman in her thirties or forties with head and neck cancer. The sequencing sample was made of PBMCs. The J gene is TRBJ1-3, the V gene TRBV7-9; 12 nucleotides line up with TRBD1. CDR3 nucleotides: TGTGCCAGCAGCCAAGGGGACAGGGGGCTAAACACCATATATTTT. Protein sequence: CASSQGDRGLNTIYF.